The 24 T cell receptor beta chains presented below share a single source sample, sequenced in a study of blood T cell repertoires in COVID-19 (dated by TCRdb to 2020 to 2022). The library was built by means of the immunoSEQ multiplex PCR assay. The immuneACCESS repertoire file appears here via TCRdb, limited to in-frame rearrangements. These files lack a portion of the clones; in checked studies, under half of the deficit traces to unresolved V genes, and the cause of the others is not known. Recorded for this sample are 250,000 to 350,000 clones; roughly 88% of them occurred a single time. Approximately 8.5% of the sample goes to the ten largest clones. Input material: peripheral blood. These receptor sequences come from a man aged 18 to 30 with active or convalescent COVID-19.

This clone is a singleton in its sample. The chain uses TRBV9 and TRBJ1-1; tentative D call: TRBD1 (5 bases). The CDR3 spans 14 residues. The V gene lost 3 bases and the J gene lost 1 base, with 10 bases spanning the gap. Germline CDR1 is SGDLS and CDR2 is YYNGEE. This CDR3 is CASSAGGENTEAFF. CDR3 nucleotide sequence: TGTGCCAGCAGCGCCGGGGGTGAGAACACTGAAGCTTTCTTT. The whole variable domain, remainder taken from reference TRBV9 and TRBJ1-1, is DSGVTQTPKHLITATGQRVTLRCSPRSGDLSVYWYQQSLDQGLQFLIQYYNGEERAKGNILERFSAQQFPDLHSELNLSSLELGDSALYFCASSAGGENTEAFFGQGTRLTVV.

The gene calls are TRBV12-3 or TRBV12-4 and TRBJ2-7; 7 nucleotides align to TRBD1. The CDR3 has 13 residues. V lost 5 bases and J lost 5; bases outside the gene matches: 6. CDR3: CASSPLRGHEQYF. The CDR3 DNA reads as TGTGCCAGCAGTCCTTTAAGGGGGCACGAGCAGTACTTC.

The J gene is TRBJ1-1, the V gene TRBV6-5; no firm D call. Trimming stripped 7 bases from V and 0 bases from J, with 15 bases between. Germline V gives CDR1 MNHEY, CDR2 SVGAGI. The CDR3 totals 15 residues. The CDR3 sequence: CASILLATMNTEAFF. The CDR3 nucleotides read TGTGCCAGCATTTTACTCGCGACAATGAACACTGAAGCTTTCTTT.

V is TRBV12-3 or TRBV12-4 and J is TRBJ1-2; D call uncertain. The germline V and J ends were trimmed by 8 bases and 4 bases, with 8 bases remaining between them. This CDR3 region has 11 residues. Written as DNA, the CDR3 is TGTGCCAGCTCAACAGCCTATGGCTACACCTTC. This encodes CASSTAYGYTF.

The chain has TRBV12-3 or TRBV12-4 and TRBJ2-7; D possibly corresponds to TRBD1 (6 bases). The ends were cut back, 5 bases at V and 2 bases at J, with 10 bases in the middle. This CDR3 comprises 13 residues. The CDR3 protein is CASSIGQTYEQYF. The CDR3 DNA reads TGTGCCAGCAGTATCGGACAGACCTACGAGCAGTACTTC.

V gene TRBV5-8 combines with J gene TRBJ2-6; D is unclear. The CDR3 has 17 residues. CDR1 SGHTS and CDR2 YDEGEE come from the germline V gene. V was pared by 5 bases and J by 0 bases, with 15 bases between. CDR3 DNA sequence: TGTGCCAGCAGTTCGACACCGTACAGCTCTGGGGCCAACGTCCTGACTTTC. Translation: CASSSTPYSSGANVLTF.

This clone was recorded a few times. CDR3 region: CASRQQAGAADTQYF. In DNA, the CDR3 is TGTGCCAGCAGACAACAAGCGGGGGCGGCAGATACGCAGTATTTT. The chain has TRBV3-1 (or the pseudogene TRBV3-2) and TRBJ2-3; 8 nucleotides align to TRBD2. Germline trimming cut 6 bases from V and 4 bases from J; bases unmatched to any gene: 9. Germline values: CDR1 LGHDT, CDR2 YNNKEL (reference sequence). The CDR3 spans 15 residues.

The CDR3 spells CASSSDRGRTDTQYF. DNA of the CDR3: TGCGCCAGCAGCTCGGACAGGGGACGCACAGATACGCAGTATTTT. The chain combines TRBV4-3 with TRBJ2-3; the match to TRBD1 covers 9 bases. CDR3 length equals 15 residues. CDR1 is LGHNA and CDR2 is YSLEER in the germline V gene. V shed 5 bases and J 1 base; nucleotides not matched to a gene: 4.

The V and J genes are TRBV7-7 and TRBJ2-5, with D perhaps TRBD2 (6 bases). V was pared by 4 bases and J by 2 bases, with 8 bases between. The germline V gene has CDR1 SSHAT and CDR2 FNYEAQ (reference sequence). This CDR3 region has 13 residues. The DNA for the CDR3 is TGTGCCAGCAGCTATGGACTACAAGAGACCCAGTACTTC. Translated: CASSYGLQETQYF.

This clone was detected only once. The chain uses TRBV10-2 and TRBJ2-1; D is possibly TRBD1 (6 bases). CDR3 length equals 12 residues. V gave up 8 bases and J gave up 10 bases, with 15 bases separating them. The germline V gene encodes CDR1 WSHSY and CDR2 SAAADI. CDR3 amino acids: CASLQGPGEQFF. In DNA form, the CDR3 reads TGCGCCAGCCTGCAGGGGCCGGGGGAGCAGTTCTTC.

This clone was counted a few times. This CDR3 reads CASSYSGVRDEQFF. DNA for the CDR3: TGTGCCAGCAGTTATAGCGGGGTTCGGGATGAGCAGTTCTTC. This sequence joins TRBV6-5 and TRBJ2-1, with 8 bases lining up with TRBD2. This CDR3 is 14 amino acids long. Germline V lookup: CDR1 MNHEY, CDR2 SVGAGI. V lost 3 bases and J lost 8; bases outside the gene matches: 6.

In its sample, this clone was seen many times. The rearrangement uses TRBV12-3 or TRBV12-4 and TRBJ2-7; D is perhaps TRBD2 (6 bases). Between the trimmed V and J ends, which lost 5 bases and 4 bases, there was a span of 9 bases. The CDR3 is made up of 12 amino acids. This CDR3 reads CASSDGGYEQYF. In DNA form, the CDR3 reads TGTGCCAGCAGTGATGGGGGGTACGAGCAGTACTTC.

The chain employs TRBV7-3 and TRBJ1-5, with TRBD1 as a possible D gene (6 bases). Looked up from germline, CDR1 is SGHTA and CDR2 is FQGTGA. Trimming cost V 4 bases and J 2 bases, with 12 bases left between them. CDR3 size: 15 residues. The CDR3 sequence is CASSSPNRGNQPQHF. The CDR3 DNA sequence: TGTGCCAGCAGCTCCCCAAACAGGGGCAATCAGCCCCAGCATTTT.

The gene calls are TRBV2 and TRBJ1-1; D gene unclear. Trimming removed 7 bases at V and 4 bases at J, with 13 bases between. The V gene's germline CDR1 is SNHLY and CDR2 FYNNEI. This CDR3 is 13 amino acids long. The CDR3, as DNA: TGTGCCAGCAAACCTCTTCGGGGCACTGAAGCTTTCTTT. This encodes CASKPLRGTEAFF. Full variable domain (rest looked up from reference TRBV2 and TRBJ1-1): EPEVTQTPSHQVTQMGQEVILRCVPISNHLYFYWYRQILGQKVEFLVSFYNNEISEKSEIFDDQFSVERPDGSNFTLKIRSTKLEDSAMYFCASKPLRGTEAFFGQGTRLTVV.

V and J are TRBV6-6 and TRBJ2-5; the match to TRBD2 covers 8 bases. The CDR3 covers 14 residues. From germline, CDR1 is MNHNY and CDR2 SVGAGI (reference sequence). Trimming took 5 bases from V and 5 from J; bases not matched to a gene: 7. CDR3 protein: CASSPPGGAETQYF. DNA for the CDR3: TGTGCCAGCAGTCCCCCCGGGGGGGCGGAGACCCAGTACTTC.

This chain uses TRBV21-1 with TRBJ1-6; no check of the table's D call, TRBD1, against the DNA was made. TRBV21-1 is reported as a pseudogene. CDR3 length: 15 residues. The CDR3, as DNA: TGTGCCAGCAGCAAGCGGGACAGGGGCAATTCACCCCTCCACTTT. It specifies CASSKRDRGNSPLHF.

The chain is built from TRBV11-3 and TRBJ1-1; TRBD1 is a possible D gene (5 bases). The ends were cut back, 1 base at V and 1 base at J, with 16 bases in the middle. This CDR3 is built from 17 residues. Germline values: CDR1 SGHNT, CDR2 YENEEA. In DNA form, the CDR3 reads TGTGCCAGCAGCTTAGGGGGCGGGGCAGGGAGGAACACTGAAGCTTTCTTT. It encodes CASSLGGGAGRNTEAFF.

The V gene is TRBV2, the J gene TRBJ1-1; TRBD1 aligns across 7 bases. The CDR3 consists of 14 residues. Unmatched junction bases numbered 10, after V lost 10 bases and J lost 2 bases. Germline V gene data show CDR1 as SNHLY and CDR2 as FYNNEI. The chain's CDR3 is CANTPGQQNTEAFF. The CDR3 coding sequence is TGTGCCAACACTCCGGGACAGCAAAACACTGAAGCTTTCTTT.

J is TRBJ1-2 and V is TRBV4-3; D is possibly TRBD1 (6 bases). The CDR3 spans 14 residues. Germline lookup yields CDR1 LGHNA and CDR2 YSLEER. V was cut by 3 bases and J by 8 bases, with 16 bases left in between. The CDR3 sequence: CASSQETGQGGYTF. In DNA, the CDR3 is TGCGCCAGCAGCCAGGAAACAGGGCAGGGAGGCTACACCTTC.

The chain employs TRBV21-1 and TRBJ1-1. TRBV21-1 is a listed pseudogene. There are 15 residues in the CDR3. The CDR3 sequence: CASSTPAVTNTEAFF. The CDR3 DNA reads TGTGCCAGCAGCACTCCAGCGGTGACGAACACTGAAGCTTTCTTT.

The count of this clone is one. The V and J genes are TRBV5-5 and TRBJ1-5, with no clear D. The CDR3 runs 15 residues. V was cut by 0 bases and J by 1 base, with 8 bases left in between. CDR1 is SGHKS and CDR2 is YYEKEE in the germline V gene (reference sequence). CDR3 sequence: CASSLGSGSNQPQHF. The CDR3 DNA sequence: TGTGCCAGCAGCTTGGGGTCAGGAAGCAATCAGCCCCAGCATTTT.

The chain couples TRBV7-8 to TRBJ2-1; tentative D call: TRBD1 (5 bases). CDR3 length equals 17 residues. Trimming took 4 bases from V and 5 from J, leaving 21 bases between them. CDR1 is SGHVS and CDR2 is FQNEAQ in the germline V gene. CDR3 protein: CASSSFTTATMNNEQFF. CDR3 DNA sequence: TGTGCCAGCAGCTCTTTTACGACAGCCACTATGAACAATGAGCAGTTCTTC.

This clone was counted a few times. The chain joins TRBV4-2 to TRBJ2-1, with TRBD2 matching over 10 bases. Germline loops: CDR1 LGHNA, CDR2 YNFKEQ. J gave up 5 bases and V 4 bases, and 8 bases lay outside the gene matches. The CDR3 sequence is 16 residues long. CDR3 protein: CASSPIAGTSDNEQFF. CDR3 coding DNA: TGTGCCAGCAGCCCGATCGCCGGGACTAGCGACAATGAGCAGTTCTTC.

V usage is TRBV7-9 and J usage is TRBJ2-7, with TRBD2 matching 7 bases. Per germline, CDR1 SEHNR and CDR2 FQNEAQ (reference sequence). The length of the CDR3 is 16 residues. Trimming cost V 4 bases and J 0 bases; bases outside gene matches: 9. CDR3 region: CASSSRAGVHSYEQYF. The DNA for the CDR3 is TGTGCCAGCAGCTCCAGGGCGGGGGTCCACTCCTACGAGCAGTACTTC.